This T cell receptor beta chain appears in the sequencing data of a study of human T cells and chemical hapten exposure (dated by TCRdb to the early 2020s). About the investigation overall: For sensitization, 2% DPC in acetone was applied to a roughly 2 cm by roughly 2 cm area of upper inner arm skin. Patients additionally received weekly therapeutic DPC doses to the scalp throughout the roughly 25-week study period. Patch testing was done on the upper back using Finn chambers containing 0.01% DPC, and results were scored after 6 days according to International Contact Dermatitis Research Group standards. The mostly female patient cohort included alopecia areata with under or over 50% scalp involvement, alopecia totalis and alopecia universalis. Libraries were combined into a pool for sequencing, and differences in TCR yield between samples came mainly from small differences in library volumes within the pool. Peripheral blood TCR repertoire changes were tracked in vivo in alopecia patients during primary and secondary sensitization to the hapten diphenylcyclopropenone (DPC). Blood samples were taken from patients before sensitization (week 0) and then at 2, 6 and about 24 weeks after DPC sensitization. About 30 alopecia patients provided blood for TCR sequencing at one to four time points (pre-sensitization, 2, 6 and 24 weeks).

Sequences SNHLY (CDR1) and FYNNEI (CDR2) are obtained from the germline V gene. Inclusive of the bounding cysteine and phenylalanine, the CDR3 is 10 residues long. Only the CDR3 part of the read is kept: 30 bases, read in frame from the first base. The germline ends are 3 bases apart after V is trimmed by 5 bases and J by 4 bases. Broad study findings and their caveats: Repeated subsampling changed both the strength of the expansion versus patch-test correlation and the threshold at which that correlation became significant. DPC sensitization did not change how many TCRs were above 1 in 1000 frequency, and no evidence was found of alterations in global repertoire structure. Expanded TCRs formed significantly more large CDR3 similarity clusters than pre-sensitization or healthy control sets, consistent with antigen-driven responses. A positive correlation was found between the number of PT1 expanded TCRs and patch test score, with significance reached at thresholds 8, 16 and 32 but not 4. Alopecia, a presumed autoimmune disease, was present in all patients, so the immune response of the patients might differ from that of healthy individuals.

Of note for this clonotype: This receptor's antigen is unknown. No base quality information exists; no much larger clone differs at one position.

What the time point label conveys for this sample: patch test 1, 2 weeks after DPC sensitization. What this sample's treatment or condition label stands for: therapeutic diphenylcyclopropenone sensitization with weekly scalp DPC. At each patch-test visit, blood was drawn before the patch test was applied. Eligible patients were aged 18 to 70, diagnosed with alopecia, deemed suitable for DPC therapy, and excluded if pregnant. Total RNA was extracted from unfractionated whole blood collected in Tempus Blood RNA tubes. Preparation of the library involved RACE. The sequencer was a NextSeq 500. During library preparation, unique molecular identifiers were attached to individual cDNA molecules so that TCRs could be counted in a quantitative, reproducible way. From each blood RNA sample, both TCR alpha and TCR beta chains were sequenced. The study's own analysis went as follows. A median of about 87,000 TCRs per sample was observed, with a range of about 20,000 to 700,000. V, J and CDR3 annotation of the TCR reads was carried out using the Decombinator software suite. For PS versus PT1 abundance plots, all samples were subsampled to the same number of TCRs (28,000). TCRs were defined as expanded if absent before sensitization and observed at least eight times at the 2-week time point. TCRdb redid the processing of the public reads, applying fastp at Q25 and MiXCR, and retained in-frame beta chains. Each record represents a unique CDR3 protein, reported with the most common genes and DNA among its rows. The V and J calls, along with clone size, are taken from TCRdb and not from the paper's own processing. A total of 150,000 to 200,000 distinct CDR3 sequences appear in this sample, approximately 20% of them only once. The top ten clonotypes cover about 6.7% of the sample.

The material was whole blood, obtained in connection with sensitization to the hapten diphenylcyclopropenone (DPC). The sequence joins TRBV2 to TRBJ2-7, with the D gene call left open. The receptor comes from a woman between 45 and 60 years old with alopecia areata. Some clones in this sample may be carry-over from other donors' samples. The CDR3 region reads CASSQYEQYF. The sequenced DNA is TGTGCCAGCAGTCAGTACGAGCAGTACTTC.